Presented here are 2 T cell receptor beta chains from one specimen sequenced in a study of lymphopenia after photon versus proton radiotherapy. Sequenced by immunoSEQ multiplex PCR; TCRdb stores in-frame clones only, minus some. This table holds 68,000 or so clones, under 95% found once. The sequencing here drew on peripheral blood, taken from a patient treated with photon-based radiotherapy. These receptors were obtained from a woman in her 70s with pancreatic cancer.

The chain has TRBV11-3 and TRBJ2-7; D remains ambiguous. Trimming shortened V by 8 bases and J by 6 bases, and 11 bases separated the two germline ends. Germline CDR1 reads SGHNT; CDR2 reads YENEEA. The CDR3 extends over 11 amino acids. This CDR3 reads CASEKDGEQYF. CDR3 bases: TGTGCCAGCGAAAAAGACGGCGAGCAGTACTTC. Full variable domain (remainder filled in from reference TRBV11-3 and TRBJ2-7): EAGVVQSPRYKIIEKKQPVAFWCNPISGHNTLYWYLQNLGQGPELLIRYENEEAVDDSQLPKDRFSAERLKGVDSTLKIQPAELGDSAVYLCASEKDGEQYFGPGTRLTVT.

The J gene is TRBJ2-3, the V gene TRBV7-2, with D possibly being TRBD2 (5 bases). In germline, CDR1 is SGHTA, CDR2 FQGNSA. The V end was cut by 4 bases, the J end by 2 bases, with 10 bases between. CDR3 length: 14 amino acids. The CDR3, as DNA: TGTGCCAGCAGCTCGGGGATGATCACAGATACGCAGTATTTT. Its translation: CASSSGMITDTQYF.